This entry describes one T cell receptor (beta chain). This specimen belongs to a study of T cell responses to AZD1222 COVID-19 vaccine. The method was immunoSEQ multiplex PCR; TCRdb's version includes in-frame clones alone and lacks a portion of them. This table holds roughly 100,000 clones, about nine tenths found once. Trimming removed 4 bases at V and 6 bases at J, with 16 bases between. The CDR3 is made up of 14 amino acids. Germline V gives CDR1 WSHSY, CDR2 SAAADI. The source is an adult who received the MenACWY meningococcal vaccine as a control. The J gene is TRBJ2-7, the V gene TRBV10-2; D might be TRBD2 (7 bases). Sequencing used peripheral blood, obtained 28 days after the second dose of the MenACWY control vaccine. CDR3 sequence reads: CASSVGQGRAEQYF. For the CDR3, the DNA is TGCGCCAGCAGTGTAGGGCAGGGGAGGGCCGAGCAGTACTTC.